A selection of T cell receptor beta chains follows, all from one sample in a study of CXCR3-negative and CXCR3-positive naive CD8 T cells. No DNA is given; TCRdb re-called the 5' RACE reads and lists each CDR3 protein once. This sample's table reports about 63,000 distinct CDR3 sequences. The sample taken for sequencing was naive CXCR3+ CD8+ T cells from blood. These receptors were obtained from a human donor in good health. Some clones in this sample may be carry-over from other donors' samples. Both conserved end residues are part of each CDR3. Each record gives: J gene, V gene, CDR3 protein.

>TRBJ2-6|TRBV4-2
CASSQEAGVGANVLTF
>TRBJ2-7|TRBV29-1
CSVVPDRDGTYEQYF
>TRBJ1-1|TRBV7-9
CASSPSTEAFF
>TRBJ2-3|TRBV3-1
CASSQHVDTQYF
>TRBJ2-2|TRBV6-6
CASTLAGGLTGELFF
>TRBJ2-1|TRBV14
CASSQLAGPTGQFF
>TRBJ1-3|TRBV20-1
CSARARSSGNTIYF
>TRBJ1-5|TRBV28
CASSPRVSNQPQHF
>TRBJ2-1|TRBV21-1
CASSKIGLAGGFSYNEQFF
>TRBJ2-7|TRBV20-1
CSARDQAGDHEQYF